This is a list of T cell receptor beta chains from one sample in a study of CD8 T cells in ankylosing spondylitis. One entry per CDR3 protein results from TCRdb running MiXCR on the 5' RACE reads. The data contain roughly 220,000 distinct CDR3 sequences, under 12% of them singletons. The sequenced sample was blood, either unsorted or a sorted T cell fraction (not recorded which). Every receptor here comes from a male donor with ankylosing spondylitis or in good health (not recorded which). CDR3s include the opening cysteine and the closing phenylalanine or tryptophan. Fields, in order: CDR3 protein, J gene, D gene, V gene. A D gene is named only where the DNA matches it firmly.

CDR3aa: CASSLSTDSFNSPLHF
j_gene: TRBJ1-6
d_gene: .
v_gene: TRBV5-1

CDR3aa: CASSPTTNTEAFF
j_gene: TRBJ1-1
d_gene: .
v_gene: TRBV12-3/TRBV12-4

CDR3aa: CASSDAGISVKNIQYF
j_gene: TRBJ2-4
d_gene: .
v_gene: TRBV10-2

CDR3aa: CASSLRGGGSGDAPTDFTQYF
j_gene: TRBJ2-3
d_gene: .
v_gene: TRBV7-2

CDR3aa: CASGGQGSTVASPLHF
j_gene: TRBJ1-6
d_gene: TRBD1
v_gene: TRBV12-3/TRBV12-4

CDR3aa: CASSIGEKLFF
j_gene: TRBJ1-4
d_gene: .
v_gene: TRBV19

CDR3aa: CASSQTGRFNSPLHF
j_gene: TRBJ1-6
d_gene: .
v_gene: TRBV3-1

CDR3aa: CASSAWTGGNQPQHF
j_gene: TRBJ1-5
d_gene: TRBD1
v_gene: TRBV12-3/TRBV12-4

CDR3aa: CATGTGLATNEKLFF
j_gene: TRBJ1-4
d_gene: TRBD1
v_gene: TRBV7-6

CDR3aa: CASTSTYEQYF
j_gene: TRBJ2-7
d_gene: .
v_gene: TRBV6-6

CDR3aa: CASSPKSGTEAFF
j_gene: TRBJ1-1
d_gene: .
v_gene: TRBV18

CDR3aa: CASSLEARREAFF
j_gene: TRBJ1-1
d_gene: .
v_gene: TRBV7-2

CDR3aa: CSVAQIRDADPYEQYF
j_gene: TRBJ2-7
d_gene: .
v_gene: TRBV29-1

CDR3aa: CATYPGRVEDEQYF
j_gene: TRBJ2-7
d_gene: TRBD2
v_gene: TRBV10-3

CDR3aa: CASSSASGSSYEQYF
j_gene: TRBJ2-7
d_gene: .
v_gene: TRBV27

CDR3aa: CSAKRLDTQYF
j_gene: TRBJ2-3
d_gene: .
v_gene: TRBV20-1

CDR3aa: CASSHAGGTEAFF
j_gene: TRBJ1-1
d_gene: .
v_gene: TRBV5-1

CDR3aa: CASSPVDTRTLGSTEAFF
j_gene: TRBJ1-1
d_gene: .
v_gene: TRBV18

CDR3aa: CASSSGQDADTQYF
j_gene: TRBJ2-3
d_gene: TRBD1
v_gene: TRBV11-2

CDR3aa: CASSSYYLGLGTEAFF
j_gene: TRBJ1-1
d_gene: .
v_gene: TRBV28

CDR3aa: CSAKGTGELFF
j_gene: TRBJ2-2
d_gene: .
v_gene: TRBV20-1

CDR3aa: CASSLGGDWAYNEQFF
j_gene: TRBJ2-1
d_gene: .
v_gene: TRBV7-8

CDR3aa: CASSPRGRANYGYTF
j_gene: TRBJ1-2
d_gene: .
v_gene: TRBV7-8

CDR3aa: CSAIIGSSGNTIYF
j_gene: TRBJ1-3
d_gene: .
v_gene: TRBV20-1

CDR3aa: CSAEQGIYEQYF
j_gene: TRBJ2-7
d_gene: TRBD1
v_gene: TRBV20-1

CDR3aa: CASSSRKLQGVSYEQYF
j_gene: TRBJ2-7
d_gene: .
v_gene: TRBV7-2

CDR3aa: CASGAPPYNEQFF
j_gene: TRBJ2-1
d_gene: .
v_gene: TRBV19

CDR3aa: CASSQDDGQLGAFF
j_gene: TRBJ1-1
d_gene: .
v_gene: TRBV3-1

CDR3aa: CASSPDSKNEKLFF
j_gene: TRBJ1-4
d_gene: .
v_gene: TRBV5-1

CDR3aa: CASSLVQGAGTEAFF
j_gene: TRBJ1-1
d_gene: TRBD1
v_gene: TRBV5-1

CDR3aa: CASSLGQYAPNYGYTF
j_gene: TRBJ1-2
d_gene: .
v_gene: TRBV27

CDR3aa: CSASQISGANVLTF
j_gene: TRBJ2-6
d_gene: .
v_gene: TRBV20-1

CDR3aa: CASSFSPAGASTDTQYF
j_gene: TRBJ2-3
d_gene: .
v_gene: TRBV5-1

CDR3aa: CASSSWDGYNEQFF
j_gene: TRBJ2-1
d_gene: .
v_gene: TRBV2

CDR3aa: CSARFYGYTF
j_gene: TRBJ1-2
d_gene: .
v_gene: TRBV20-1

CDR3aa: CASSLAVGSAGELFF
j_gene: TRBJ2-2
d_gene: .
v_gene: TRBV5-1

CDR3aa: CASTIGGGETQYF
j_gene: TRBJ2-5
d_gene: TRBD1
v_gene: TRBV28

CDR3aa: CASRGPGGNTGELFF
j_gene: TRBJ2-2
d_gene: TRBD1
v_gene: TRBV27

CDR3aa: CASSLRLAGGGVDTQYF
j_gene: TRBJ2-3
d_gene: TRBD2
v_gene: TRBV7-2

CDR3aa: CASSYVTGAAQYF
j_gene: TRBJ2-5
d_gene: .
v_gene: TRBV27

CDR3aa: CATSDSIAGVEDTQHF
j_gene: .
d_gene: .
v_gene: TRBV24-1

CDR3aa: CASRDNRDQETQYF
j_gene: TRBJ2-5
d_gene: .
v_gene: TRBV2

CDR3aa: CASSLAGGRHEQFF
j_gene: TRBJ2-1
d_gene: .
v_gene: TRBV7-2